This T cell receptor beta chain was found in a study of blood T cell repertoires in COVID-19. Sequencing used immunoSEQ multiplex PCR; TCRdb keeps in-frame clones, though not all of them. The data show 270,000 or so clones, with approximately 86% seen just once and roughly 3% held by the top ten. The CDR3 is made up of 14 amino acids. V shed 4 bases, J shed 4 bases, and the junction held 5 bases outside the gene matches. Germline V gene sequence: CDR1 MNHEY, CDR2 SVGAGI. The sequencing input was peripheral blood. This clonotype was obtained from a woman younger than 35 with acute or convalescent COVID-19. The chain has TRBV6-5 and TRBJ1-1, with TRBD1 identical over 8 bases. The CDR3, as DNA: TGTGCCAGCAGTTGGACAGGGTCGGCCACTGAAGCTTTCTTT. It yields the protein CASSWTGSATEAFF.